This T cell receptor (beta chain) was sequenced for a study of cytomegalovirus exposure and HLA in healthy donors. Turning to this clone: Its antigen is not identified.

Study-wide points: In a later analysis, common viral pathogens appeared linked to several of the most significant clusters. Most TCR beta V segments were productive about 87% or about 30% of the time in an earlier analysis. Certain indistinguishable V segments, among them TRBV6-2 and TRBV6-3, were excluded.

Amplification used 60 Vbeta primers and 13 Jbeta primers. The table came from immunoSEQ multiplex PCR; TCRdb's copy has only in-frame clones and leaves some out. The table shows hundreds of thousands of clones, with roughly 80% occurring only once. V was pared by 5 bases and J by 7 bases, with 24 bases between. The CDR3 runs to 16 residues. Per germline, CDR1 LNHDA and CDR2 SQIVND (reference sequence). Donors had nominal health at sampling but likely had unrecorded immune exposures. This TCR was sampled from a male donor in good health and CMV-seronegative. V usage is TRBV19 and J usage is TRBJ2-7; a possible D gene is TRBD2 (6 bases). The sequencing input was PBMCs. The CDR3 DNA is TGTGCCAGTAGTCCGCTTTGGTCGGGAACCGCGGGGGAGCAGTACTTC. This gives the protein CASSPLWSGTAGEQYF.